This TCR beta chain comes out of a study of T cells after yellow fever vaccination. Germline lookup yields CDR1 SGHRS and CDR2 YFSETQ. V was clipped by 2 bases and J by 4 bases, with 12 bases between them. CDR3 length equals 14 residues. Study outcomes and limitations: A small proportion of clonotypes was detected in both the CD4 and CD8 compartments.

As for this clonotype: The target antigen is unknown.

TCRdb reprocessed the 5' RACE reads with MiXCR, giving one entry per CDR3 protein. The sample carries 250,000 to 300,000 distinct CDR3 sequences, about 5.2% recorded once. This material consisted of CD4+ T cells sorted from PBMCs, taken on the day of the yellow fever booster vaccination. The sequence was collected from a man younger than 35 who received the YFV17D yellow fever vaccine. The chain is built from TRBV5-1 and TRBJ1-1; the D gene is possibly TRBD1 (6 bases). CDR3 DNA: TGCGCCAGCAGCTTACAGGGTACGGGCACTGAAGCTTTCTTT. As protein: CASSLQGTGTEAFF. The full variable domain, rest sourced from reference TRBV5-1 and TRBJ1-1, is KAGVTQTPRYLIKTRGQQVTLSCSPISGHRSVSWYQQTPGQGLQFLFEYFSETQRNKGNFPGRFSGRQFSNSRSEMNVSTLELGDSALYLCASSLQGTGTEAFFGQGTRLTVV.